The sequence of this TCR beta chain was determined in a study of CD4 and CD8 cells across lung adenocarcinoma regions. For this clonotype: Mismatch with germline at one junction end may stem from a read error.

One entry per CDR3 protein results from TCRdb running MiXCR on the PCR reads. The profile shows tens of thousands of distinct CDR3 sequences, approximately 52% of them singletons. Samples came from patients with localized non-small cell lung adenocarcinoma. CDR3 length: 15 amino acids. Germline values: CDR1 MNHEY, CDR2 SMNVEV (reference sequence). The sequenced sample consisted of CD4+ T cells from the center of a lung tumor. This sequence originates from a male donor with lung adenocarcinoma. The CD4 and CD8 labels of this study may be unreliable. The chain uses TRBV27 and TRBJ2-5; 7 bases fit TRBD1. The chain's CDR3 is CGRGTGCQDPETQYF. CDR3 nucleotides: TGTGGCAGGGGGACGGGGTGCCAAGACCCAGAGACCCAGTATTTC.